The 15 T cell receptor beta chains given below trace back to one sample, sequenced in a study. MiXCR, run by TCRdb on the 5' RACE reads, gives a single entry per CDR3 protein. Of 35,000 to 50,000 distinct CDR3 sequences detected, about 29% appear once; the ten largest clones hold about 4%. Input material: tumor-infiltrating memory CD4+ T cells sorted from the breast tumor. Described subset: memory CD4+ T cells, CD4+CD45RO+CD25-. These receptors all come from a female donor with breast cancer.

This clonotype was counted only a few times. The rearrangement uses TRBV10-1 and TRBJ2-5, with D perhaps matching TRBD1 (6 bases). Trimming stripped 8 bases from V and 3 bases from J, with 16 bases between. The CDR3 is 14 amino acids. In germline, CDR1 is WNHNN, CDR2 SYGVQD (reference sequence). CDR3 in DNA: TGCGCCAGCCATGGGGGCCCCAACGAAGAGACCCAGTACTTC. This translates into CASHGGPNEETQYF.

With respect to this clonotype: One junction end does not reproduce the germline sequence, and a read error may be involved. The V and J genes are TRBV6-2 or TRBV6-3 and TRBJ1-5; TRBD1 agrees at 7 bases. Germline CDR1 is MNHEY and CDR2 is SVGEGT. The CDR3 length is 15 residues. The CDR3 protein is CAGSYSQGPGQPQHF. The CDR3 DNA reads as TGTGCCGGCAGTTACTCACAGGGGCCGGGTCAGCCCCAGCATTTT.

This clonotype was detected once. This chain links TRBV5-1 with TRBJ1-5; no firm D call. CDR1 and CDR2 (germline): SGHRS, YFSETQ. CDR3 length: 15 residues. Trimming removed 0 bases from V and 2 bases from J, with 9 bases in between. CDR3 loop: CASSLEGRGNQPQHF. The CDR3 region has the DNA TGCGCCAGCAGCTTGGAGGGTAGGGGCAATCAGCCCCAGCATTTT.

J is TRBJ2-2 and V is TRBV7-6; no clear D gene. Trimming cost V 5 bases and J 5 bases, with 15 bases left between them. The CDR3 length is 15 residues. Germline-derived CDR1 and CDR2 are SGHVS and FNYEAQ. This CDR3 is CASSQTKGLTGELFF. The CDR3 DNA sequence: TGTGCCAGCAGCCAAACGAAAGGGCTGACCGGGGAGCTGTTTTTT.

The chain carries TRBV7-2 and TRBJ2-7, with TRBD1 matching 9 bases. V lost 5 bases, J lost 5 bases, and 7 bases stayed unmatched. The length of the CDR3 is 14 residues. Germline-derived CDR1 and CDR2 are SGHTA and FQGNSA. The CDR3 sequence: CASSTGQGIHEQYF. The CDR3, as DNA: TGTGCCAGCAGCACCGGACAGGGGATCCACGAGCAGTACTTC.

This clonotype has a handful of counts. Here the CDR3 reads CSARGGTSNTGELFF. Written as DNA, the CDR3 is TGCAGTGCTAGAGGGGGGACTAGTAACACCGGGGAGCTGTTTTTT. The rearrangement uses TRBV20-1 and TRBJ2-2; 8 nucleotides align to TRBD2. In germline, CDR1 is DFQATT, CDR2 SNEGSKA (reference sequence). Trimming took 1 base from V and 2 from J; bases not matched to a gene: 3. The CDR3 has 15 residues.

In this sample, this clonotype turned up a few times. The chain has TRBV5-4 and TRBJ2-3; the D gene could be TRBD1 or TRBD2 (5 bases each). The V gene lost 1 base and the J gene lost 4 bases, with 7 bases spanning the gap. There are 13 residues in the CDR3. CDR1 and CDR2 (germline): SGHNT, YYREEE (reference sequence). This CDR3 is CASSLRGPDTQYF. DNA of the CDR3: TGTGCCAGCAGCTTGCGGGGCCCAGATACGCAGTATTTT.

This clonotype was observed many times. The chain recombines TRBV6-5 with TRBJ1-2, with D tentatively TRBD1 (6 bases). The CDR3 spans 13 residues. Germline V gene sequence: CDR1 MNHEY, CDR2 SVGAGI. The V gene lost 6 bases and the J gene lost 4 bases, with 12 bases spanning the gap. This CDR3 reads CASSQGGSYGYTF. The CDR3 DNA is TGTGCCAGCAGCCAAGGGGGGAGCTATGGCTACACCTTC.

This clonotype has ten or more counts. This chain joins TRBV5-1 and TRBJ2-7, with TRBD1 identical over 7 bases. Trimming at V came to 2 bases and at J to 3 bases, leaving 5 bases not matched to a gene. The CDR3 loop spans 14 amino acids. Germline-derived CDR1 and CDR2 are SGHRS and YFSETQ. The CDR3 DNA reads TGCGCCAGCAGCTTAGAGAACAGGGGCTACGAGCAGTACTTC. Amino acid sequence: CASSLENRGYEQYF.

This clonotype was seen many times. For the CDR3, the DNA is TGTGCCAGCAGCCCGGACCCAAGGGATACGCAGTATTTT. As protein: CASSPDPRDTQYF. The V call is TRBV11-2, the J call TRBJ2-3; D unclear. Germline lookup yields CDR1 SGHAT and CDR2 FQNNGV. The CDR3 is 13 amino acids. V lost 5 bases and J 6 bases, leaving 12 bases between the germline ends.

The chain has TRBV4-1 and TRBJ2-5; TRBD2 aligns across 7 bases. The CDR3 loop spans 16 amino acids. V was pared by 4 bases and J by 1 base, with 9 bases of the junction left unmatched. The germline V gene has CDR1 MGHRA and CDR2 YSYEKL. The CDR3 loop reads CASSLTSAGIQETQYF. CDR3 in DNA: TGCGCCAGCAGCCTTACTAGCGCGGGGATCCAAGAGACCCAGTACTTC.

This chain uses TRBV4-2 with TRBJ1-5, with no clear D. V lost 3 bases to trimming and J lost 1 base, with 10 bases between them. The CDR3 consists of 15 residues. Germline V gene data show CDR1 as LGHNA and CDR2 as YNFKEQ. The CDR3 coding sequence is TGTGCCAGCAGCCACCCGGGGTACAGCAATCAGCCCCAGCATTTT. This codes for CASSHPGYSNQPQHF.

Only a few counts were recorded for this clonotype. This chain connects TRBV7-8 to TRBJ1-6, with 9 bases that match TRBD1. Germline CDR1 reads SGHVS; CDR2 reads FQNEAQ. The trim removed 5 bases at V and 9 bases at J, leaving 8 bases unmatched. The length of the CDR3 is 15 residues. The DNA for the CDR3 is TGTGCCAGCAGCGCGGACAGGGGAGGACGTTCACCCCTCCACTTT. Protein: CASSADRGGRSPLHF.

The table lists this clonotype with a few counts. This chain uses TRBV6-5 with TRBJ1-4; D ambiguous. The V and J ends lost 0 bases and 5 bases respectively, with 10 bases between them. From germline, CDR1 is MNHEY and CDR2 SVGAGI. This CDR3 is built from 15 residues. The DNA of the CDR3 is TGTGCCAGCAGTTACTCTAAGGGTACGAATGAAAAACTGTTTTTT. Its protein product is CASSYSKGTNEKLFF.

This clonotype occurred a few times. The CDR3, as DNA: TGCGCCAGCAGCCACGGACAGGAAAGCACAGATACGCAGTATTTT. Protein product: CASSHGQESTDTQYF. This rearrangement joins TRBV4-1 to TRBJ2-3; 7 nucleotides line up with TRBD1. Per germline, CDR1 MGHRA and CDR2 YSYEKL. This CDR3 has 15 amino acids. V lost 3 bases to trimming and J lost 0 bases; unmatched junction nucleotides: 3.